This T cell receptor (beta chain) emerged from a study of cytomegalovirus exposure and HLA in healthy donors. Findings and caveats of the study: What TCR beta sequences reportedly achieved was accurate prediction of HLA-A and HLA-B alleles in most subjects.

The PCR was carried out with 60 Vbeta primers and 13 Jbeta primers. Generated by immunoSEQ multiplex PCR, the TCRdb table keeps only in-frame clones and is missing some. Of 160,000 or so clones in the sample, roughly 79% were seen once. CDR1 is SGHNT, CDR2 YYREEE, per germline (reference sequence). The J segment lost 5 bases and the V segment lost 4 bases, leaving 15 bases of the junction unmatched. The CDR3 is 17 residues long. Notes on this clone: As yet, its antigen is unknown.

The material sequenced was PBMCs. The chain couples TRBV5-4 to TRBJ1-2; TRBD1 agrees at 9 bases. The clonotype was recovered from a woman younger than 30 in good health and CMV-seropositive. CDR3 sequence (DNA): TGTGCCAGCAGCGCACCGGGACAGGGCTCATGGGGGTATGGCTACACCTTC. Its translation is CASSAPGQGSWGYGYTF.